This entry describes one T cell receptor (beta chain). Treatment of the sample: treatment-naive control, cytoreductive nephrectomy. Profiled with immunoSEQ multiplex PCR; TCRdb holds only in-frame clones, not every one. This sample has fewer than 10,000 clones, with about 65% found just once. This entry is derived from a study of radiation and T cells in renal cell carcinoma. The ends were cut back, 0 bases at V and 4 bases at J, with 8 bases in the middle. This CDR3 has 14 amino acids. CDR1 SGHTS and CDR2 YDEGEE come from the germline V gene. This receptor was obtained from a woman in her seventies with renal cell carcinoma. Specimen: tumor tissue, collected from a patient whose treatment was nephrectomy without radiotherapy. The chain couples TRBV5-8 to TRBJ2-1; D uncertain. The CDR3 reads CASSLEDGYNEQFF. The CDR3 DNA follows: TGTGCCAGCAGCTTGGAGGACGGATACAATGAGCAGTTCTTC.